This T cell receptor (beta chain) was recorded in a study of metastatic and nonmetastatic thyroid tumors. Study background: Peripheral blood and tumor or nodule samples from malignant and benign thyroid patients were compared.

General study findings and limits: Malignant thyroid tumors reportedly exceeded benign nodules significantly in TCR beta diversity, with the difference appearing in blood and tumor.

This clone was observed many times. Its antigen is not known. In the authors' methods: Clinicopathological groups supplied CDR3 differences that were used to build a distant-metastasis classifier for papillary thyroid cancer. Using MiXCR, TCRdb reanalyzed the PCR reads. For this entry, the V and J calls and clone size follow TCRdb and not the study's own pipeline. This table holds more than 13,000 clones, approximately 32% found once. Patients were all untreated before their thyroid surgery. The specimen was tumor tissue. The receptor's source is a male donor with papillary thyroid cancer or a benign thyroid nodule (not recorded which). Some clones in this sample may be carry-over from other donors' samples.

CDR3 DNA sequence: TGTGCCAGCAGCTTAAATTCCGCCACTGAAGCTTTCTTT. Protein: CASSLNSATEAFF. The chain recombines TRBV11-3 with TRBJ1-1; no firm D call. The CDR3 is made up of 13 amino acids. The V end lost 2 bases, the J end lost 4 bases, and 8 bases lay between the germline ends. Per germline, CDR1 SGHNT and CDR2 YENEEA.